This T cell receptor beta chain comes out of a study of cytomegalovirus exposure and HLA in healthy donors. 13 Jbeta primers and 60 Vbeta primers were used for the PCR. TCRdb's copy holds only in-frame clones and misses some; the assay was immunoSEQ multiplex PCR. Its listing shows about 130,000 clones. The trim removed 3 bases at V and 7 bases at J, leaving 5 bases unmatched. Germline V gene lookup returns CDR1 MDHEN and CDR2 SYDVKM. The CDR3 extends over 14 amino acids. As to this clone: The target antigen is unknown.

Findings and limits, study-wide: Reports showed the classifier diagnosing cytomegalovirus status with high specificity and sensitivity. As a later analysis showed, several of the most significant clusters appeared to be linked to common viral pathogens. CMV antigen specificity of three CMV-associated chains was confirmed in vitro. Most likely, a cluster of highly shared sequence variants arose as a sequencing artifact.

Input material: PBMCs. V gene TRBV28 combines with J gene TRBJ1-4; TRBD1 agrees at 7 bases. This TCR was sampled from a man aged 35 to 55 in good health and CMV-seronegative. CDR3 loop: CASSFKGAREKLFF. As DNA, the CDR3 is TGTGCCAGCAGTTTTAAGGGGGCTCGTGAAAAACTGTTTTTT.